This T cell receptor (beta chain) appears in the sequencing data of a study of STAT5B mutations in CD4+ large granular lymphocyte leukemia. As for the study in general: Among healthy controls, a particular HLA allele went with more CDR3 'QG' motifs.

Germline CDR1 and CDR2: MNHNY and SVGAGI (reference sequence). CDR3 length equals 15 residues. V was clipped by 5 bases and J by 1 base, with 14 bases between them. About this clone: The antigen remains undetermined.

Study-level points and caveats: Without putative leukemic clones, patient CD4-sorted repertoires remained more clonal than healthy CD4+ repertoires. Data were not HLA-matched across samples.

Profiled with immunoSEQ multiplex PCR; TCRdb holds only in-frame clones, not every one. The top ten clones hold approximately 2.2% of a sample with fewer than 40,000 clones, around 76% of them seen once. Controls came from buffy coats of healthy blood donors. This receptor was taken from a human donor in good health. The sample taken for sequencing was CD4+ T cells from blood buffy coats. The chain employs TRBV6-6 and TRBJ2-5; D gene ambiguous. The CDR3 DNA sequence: TGTGCCAGCAGTCCCCGGAACACATTCCAAGAGACCCAGTACTTC. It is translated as CASSPRNTFQETQYF.